One sample yielded the 24 T cell receptor beta chains listed below, sequenced in a study of beta chain features in type 1 diabetes. Sequenced material consisted of expressed TCRB transcripts (all of the isolated RNA was reverse transcribed). Generated by immunoSEQ multiplex PCR, the TCRdb table keeps only in-frame clones and is missing some. The sample has about 620,000 clones, roughly a sixth seen once; the top ten hold about 0.097%. Sequenced sample: naive CD4+ T cells from blood. The origin of the receptors is a young man in good health.

Only a few counts were recorded for this clone. CDR3 sequence (DNA): TGTGCCAGCAGCCTTTTGGGACAGCGATATTCTGGAAACACCATATATTTT. It is translated as CASSLLGQRYSGNTIYF. The chain links TRBV5-6 to TRBJ1-3, with 7 positions matching TRBD1. The CDR3 covers 17 residues. Germline V lookup: CDR1 SGHDT, CDR2 YYEEEE. The V segment lost 4 bases and the J segment 1 base; nucleotides outside the gene matches: 11. Using reference TRBV5-6 and TRBJ1-3 for the parts outside the CDR3, the full variable domain is DAGVTQSPTHLIKTRGQQVTLRCSPKSGHDTVSWYQQALGQGPQFIFQYYEEEERQRGNFPDRFSGHQFPNYSSELNVNALLLGDSALYLCASSLLGQRYSGNTIYFGEGSWLTVV.

V and J are TRBV21-1 and TRBJ2-7; the D segment call TRBD1 is taken from the table without a DNA check. TRBV21-1 constitutes a pseudogene. The CDR3 totals 19 residues. CDR3 DNA: TGTGCCAGCAGCAAATTGGACAGGATTTCCCCATCGTCCTCCTACGAGCAGTACTTC. Protein product: CASSKLDRISPSSSYEQYF.

The V and J genes are TRBV4-2 and TRBJ1-5; D unclear. The CDR3 covers 16 residues. V was pared by 0 bases and J by 1 base, with 10 bases between. The germline V gene has CDR1 LGHNA and CDR2 YNFKEQ. This CDR3 reads CASSQEEGSSNQPQHF. The CDR3 bases are TGTGCCAGCAGCCAAGAGGAGGGTTCCAGCAATCAGCCCCAGCATTTT.

V gene TRBV9 combines with J gene TRBJ1-1; the D is unclear. In germline, CDR1 is SGDLS, CDR2 YYNGEE. The CDR3 spans 16 residues. The V gene lost 0 bases and the J gene lost 2 bases, with 14 bases spanning the gap. CDR3 nucleotides: TGTGCCAGCAGCGTAGGGGAGTCGAACTATAACACTGAAGCTTTCTTT. This translates into CASSVGESNYNTEAFF.

This clone was detected a few times. The chain combines TRBV25-1 with TRBJ1-5; the match to TRBD1 covers 7 bases. Germline values: CDR1 MGHDK, CDR2 SYGVNS. This CDR3 is 15 amino acids long. V trimming: 2 bases; J trimming: 6 bases; junction bases outside the gene matches: 7. The CDR3: CASSEPGGSGQPQHF. Here the CDR3 DNA reads TGTGCCAGCAGTGAACCAGGGGGATCAGGTCAGCCCCAGCATTTT.

This clone was counted a few times. The chain joins TRBV5-1 to TRBJ1-4, with 7 bases lining up with TRBD1. Germline loops: CDR1 SGHRS, CDR2 YFSETQ. J was trimmed by 0 bases and V by 0 bases; bases with no gene match: 5. The CDR3 covers 17 residues. The CDR3 region is CASSLGGQQTTNEKLFF. CDR3 nucleotide sequence: TGCGCCAGCAGCTTGGGGGGACAGCAGACAACTAATGAAAAACTGTTTTTT.

The chain is built from TRBV7-2 and TRBJ1-5; 9 positions match TRBD1. In germline, CDR1 is SGHTA, CDR2 FQGNSA. The CDR3 has 15 amino acids. Trimming cost V 4 bases and J 6 bases; bases outside gene matches: 7. CDR3 in DNA: TGTGCCAGCAGCTCTACAGGGGGCGAGGGTCAGCCCCAGCATTTT. This codes for CASSSTGGEGQPQHF.

The V and J genes are TRBV11-2 and TRBJ2-3, with 8 bases identical to TRBD1. The V gene's germline CDR1 is SGHAT and CDR2 FQNNGV. This CDR3 is 16 amino acids long. J gave up 2 bases and V 5 bases, and 9 bases lay outside the gene matches. CDR3 nucleotide sequence: TGTGCCAGCAGCGAAAGGGACAGGCCCATCACAGATACGCAGTATTTT. Translated: CASSERDRPITDTQYF.

This clone was observed a handful of times. The gene calls are TRBV6-6 and TRBJ1-1; tentatively, D is TRBD1 (6 bases). Germline loops: CDR1 MNHNY, CDR2 SVGAGI (reference sequence). The CDR3 extends over 15 amino acids. V was pared by 0 bases and J by 7 bases, with 15 bases between. The CDR3 DNA reads TGTGCCAGCAGTTACTCGAGCGGGGGCAGCGGTGAAGCTTTCTTT. Translated, it gives CASSYSSGGSGEAFF.

V gene TRBV7-2 combines with J gene TRBJ1-1; D is perhaps TRBD1 (5 bases). This CDR3 contains 15 residues. Germline V gives CDR1 SGHTA, CDR2 FQGNSA. V dropped 4 bases and J dropped 4 bases, with 16 bases sitting between them. The CDR3 reads CASSSGPSTATEAFF. The CDR3 region has the DNA TGTGCCAGCAGCTCGGGACCTTCAACAGCCACTGAAGCTTTCTTT. The complete variable domain, with remaining parts taken from reference TRBV7-2 and TRBJ1-1, reads GAGVSQSPSNKVTEKGKDVELRCDPISGHTALYWYRQSLGQGLEFLIYFQGNSAPDKSGLPSDRFSAERTGGSVSTLTIQRTQQEDSAVYLCASSSGPSTATEAFFGQGTRLTVV.

The V call is TRBV28, the J call TRBJ2-7; D is unresolved. This CDR3 is built from 14 residues. Germline CDR1 is MDHEN and CDR2 is SYDVKM. Trimming removed 7 bases from V and 0 bases from J, with 13 bases in between. The CDR3 spells CASTAQPFSYEQYF. CDR3 DNA sequence: TGTGCCAGCACTGCACAGCCGTTCTCCTACGAGCAGTACTTC.

The chain recombines TRBV7-2 with TRBJ2-6; D is unresolved. Trimming stripped 3 bases from V and 0 bases from J, with 9 bases between. The CDR3 loop spans 16 amino acids. Germline V gene lookup returns CDR1 SGHTA and CDR2 FQGNSA. The CDR3 sequence: CASSFQTPSGANVLTF. The CDR3 coding sequence is TGTGCCAGCAGCTTTCAGACACCCTCTGGGGCCAACGTCCTGACTTTC.

The J gene is TRBJ2-3, the V gene TRBV7-3; 10 bases agree with TRBD1. The V and J ends lost 5 bases and 9 bases, in that order; junction bases with no gene match: 2. The V gene's germline CDR1 is SGHTA and CDR2 FQGTGA. The CDR3 has 12 amino acids. Written as DNA, the CDR3 is TGTGCCAGCAGCGCGGGACAGGGGACGCAGTATTTT. It yields the protein CASSAGQGTQYF.

This clone has just a few counts. The chain recombines TRBV25-1 with TRBJ2-1, with 12 bases that match TRBD2. CDR1 is MGHDK, CDR2 SYGVNS, per germline. The CDR3 runs to 16 residues. Trimming removed 3 bases from V and 7 bases from J; junction bases left unmatched: 7. CDR3 coding DNA: TGTGCCAGCAGTGACCCTCTAGCGGGGGGGGCGAATGAGCAGTTCTTC. This codes for CASSDPLAGGANEQFF. Based on the CDR3 plus reference TRBV25-1 and TRBJ2-1, the full variable domain is EADIYQTPRYLVIGTGKKITLECSQTMGHDKMYWYQQDPGMELHLIHYSYGVNSTEKGDLSSESTVSRIRTEHFPLTLESARPSHTSQYLCASSDPLAGGANEQFFGPGTRLTVL.

The rearrangement links TRBV6-6 to TRBJ1-1; D unresolved. The CDR3 runs to 15 residues. V was pared by 3 bases and J by 4 bases, with 15 bases between. Germline V gives CDR1 MNHNY, CDR2 SVGAGI (reference sequence). The CDR3 region is CASSYNTPPGTEAFF. CDR3 sequence (DNA): TGTGCCAGCAGTTATAATACGCCGCCGGGCACTGAAGCTTTCTTT.

J is TRBJ2-2 and V is TRBV5-1; D gene ambiguous. Trimming shortened V by 5 bases and J by 6 bases, and 11 bases separated the two germline ends. Germline V gene sequence: CDR1 SGHRS, CDR2 YFSETQ. The CDR3 has 13 residues. The CDR3 DNA is TGCGCCAGCAGAGGACCTACAGCCGGGGAGCTGTTTTTT. This encodes CASRGPTAGELFF. Using reference TRBV5-1 and TRBJ2-2 for the parts outside the CDR3, the full variable domain is KAGVTQTPRYLIKTRGQQVTLSCSPISGHRSVSWYQQTPGQGLQFLFEYFSETQRNKGNFPGRFSGRQFSNSRSEMNVSTLELGDSALYLCASRGPTAGELFFGEGSRLTVL.

This clone was seen a few times. The rearrangement joins TRBV15 to TRBJ2-7; D ambiguous. The V gene's germline CDR1 is LNHNV and CDR2 YYDKDF (reference sequence). This CDR3 is built from 14 residues. V was clipped by 0 bases and J by 5 bases, with 11 bases between them. CDR3 DNA sequence: TGTGCCACCAGCAGAGATTTGGGGTCGGACGAGCAGTACTTC. Residues: CATSRDLGSDEQYF. The full variable domain, with the rest looked up from reference TRBV15 and TRBJ2-7, is DAMVIQNPRYQVTQFGKPVTLSCSQTLNHNVMYWYQQKSSQAPKLLFHYYDKDFNNEADTPDNFQSRRPNTSFCFLDIRSPGLGDTAMYLCATSRDLGSDEQYFGPGTRLTVT.

The V call is TRBV2, the J call TRBJ2-7; 9 bases map to TRBD2. The CDR3 totals 15 residues. Germline CDR1 is SNHLY and CDR2 is FYNNEI. Unmatched junction bases numbered 9, after V lost 8 bases and J lost 1 base. As DNA, the CDR3 is TGTGCCAGCGTTCGGCTAGCGGGGAAATCCTACGAGCAGTACTTC. As protein: CASVRLAGKSYEQYF.

V and J are TRBV6-5 and TRBJ2-7, with D possibly being TRBD1 (6 bases). The germline CDR1 and CDR2 sequences are MNHEY and SVGAGI. This CDR3 is built from 13 residues. V lost 7 bases to trimming and J lost 0 bases, with 10 bases between them. DNA of the CDR3: TGTGCCAGCAAACGGGACAACTCCTACGAGCAGTACTTC. Amino acid sequence: CASKRDNSYEQYF.

The V call is TRBV7-9, the J call TRBJ1-3; D is unresolved. CDR1 SEHNR and CDR2 FQNEAQ come from the germline V gene (reference sequence). The V end was cut by 2 bases, the J end by 1 base, with 3 bases between. This CDR3 comprises 13 residues. The CDR3 region is CASSLSSGNTIYF. CDR3 nucleotide sequence: TGTGCCAGCAGCTTATCTTCTGGAAACACCATATATTTT. Full variable domain (rest looked up from reference TRBV7-9 and TRBJ1-3): DTGVSQNPRHKITKRGQNVTFRCDPISEHNRLYWYRQTLGQGPEFLTYFQNEAQLEKSRLLSDRFSAERPKGSFSTLEIQRTEQGDSAMYLCASSLSSGNTIYFGEGSWLTVV.

The chain has TRBV5-1 and TRBJ1-2, with D unclear. CDR3 length: 12 residues. The V gene lost 5 bases and the J gene lost 4 bases, with 9 bases spanning the gap. CDR1 and CDR2 (germline): SGHRS, YFSETQ. The CDR3 DNA is TGCGCCAGCAGGGGTGGGGTCTATGGCTACACCTTC. It encodes CASRGGVYGYTF. The full variable domain, completed using reference TRBV5-1 and TRBJ1-2, is KAGVTQTPRYLIKTRGQQVTLSCSPISGHRSVSWYQQTPGQGLQFLFEYFSETQRNKGNFPGRFSGRQFSNSRSEMNVSTLELGDSALYLCASRGGVYGYTFGSGTRLTVV.

The J gene is TRBJ2-2, the V gene TRBV27; D may be TRBD1 or TRBD2 (5 bases each). The germline V gene has CDR1 MNHEY and CDR2 SMNVEV (reference sequence). This CDR3 spans 15 amino acids. The V end was cut by 5 bases, the J end by 1 base, with 11 bases between. CDR3 DNA: TGTGCCAGCAGTGCCATGGGGGTGAACACCGGGGAGCTGTTTTTT. Translation: CASSAMGVNTGELFF.

This clone came up a few times. The V call is TRBV10-3, the J call TRBJ1-4, with 9 bases fitting TRBD1. Losses at the gene ends were 11 bases for V and 8 bases for J; bases not matched to a gene: 18. The CDR3 is made up of 16 amino acids. CDR1 and CDR2 (germline): ENHRY, SYGVKD. The DNA of the CDR3 is TGTGCCTCGGCCGGACAGGGGATAGCGGGGAAAGAAAAACTGTTTTTT. Encoded protein: CASAGQGIAGKEKLFF.

This clone was observed a few times. The gene calls are TRBV19 and TRBJ1-1; TRBD1 aligns across 7 bases. V dropped 9 bases and J dropped 1; count of bases not matched to a gene: 8. This CDR3 spans 14 amino acids. The germline V gene encodes CDR1 LNHDA and CDR2 SQIVND (reference sequence). This CDR3 reads CASFRDSWNTEAFF. CDR3 sequence (DNA): TGTGCCAGCTTCCGGGACAGCTGGAACACTGAAGCTTTCTTT.